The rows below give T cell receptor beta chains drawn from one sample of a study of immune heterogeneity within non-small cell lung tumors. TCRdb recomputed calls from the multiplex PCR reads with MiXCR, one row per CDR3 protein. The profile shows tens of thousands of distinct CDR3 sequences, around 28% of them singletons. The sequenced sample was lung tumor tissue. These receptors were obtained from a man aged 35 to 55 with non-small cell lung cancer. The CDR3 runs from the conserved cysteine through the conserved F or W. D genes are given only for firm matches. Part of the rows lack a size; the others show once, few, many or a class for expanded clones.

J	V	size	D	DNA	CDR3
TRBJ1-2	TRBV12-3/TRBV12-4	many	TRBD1	TGTGCCAGCAGCGGCCAGGGACAGGGGGCTTATGGCTACACCTTC	CASSGQGQGAYGYTF
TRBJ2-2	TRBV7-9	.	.	TGTGCCAGCAGAGCCGGGACTTCAAACACCGGGGAGCTGTTTTTT	CASRAGTSNTGELFF
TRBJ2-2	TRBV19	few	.	TGTGCCAGTAGTCCCAGGGCCGGGGAGCTGTTTTTT	CASSPRAGELFF
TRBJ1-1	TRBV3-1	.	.	TGTGCCAGCAGCGGTCAGGGAGTTAGAGCTTTCTTT	CASSGQGVRAFF
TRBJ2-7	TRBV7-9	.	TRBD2	TGTGCCAGCAGCTCTCATCCGTGGACTAGCGGGGGCCTTGGGGGCGAGCAGTACTTC	CASSSHPWTSGGLGGEQYF
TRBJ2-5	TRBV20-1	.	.	TGCAGTGCCGAGCTCGGTTCCCAGTACTTC	CSAELGSQYF
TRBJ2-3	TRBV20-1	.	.	TGCAGTGCCACTAGCCGGGGCACAGATACGCAGTATTTT	CSATSRGTDTQYF
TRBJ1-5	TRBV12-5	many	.	TGTGCTAGTGGTTTTATCGCCGAGGGCAATCAGCCCCAGCATTTT	CASGFIAEGNQPQHF
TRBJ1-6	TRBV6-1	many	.	TGTGCCAGCAGTAGAGGACAGCCCATTAATTCACCCCTCCACTTT	CASSRGQPINSPLHF
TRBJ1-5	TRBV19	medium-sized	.	TGTGCCAGTAGTGTTCAGGGCAGCAATCAGCCCCAGCATTTT	CASSVQGSNQPQHF
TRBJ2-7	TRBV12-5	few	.	TGTGCTAGTGGTTCCCCGGCACAGTCCTACGAGCAGTACTTC	CASGSPAQSYEQYF
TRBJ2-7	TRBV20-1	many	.	TGCAGTGCTAGAGGGAGGGCCGGTTACGAGCAGTACTTC	CSARGRAGYEQYF
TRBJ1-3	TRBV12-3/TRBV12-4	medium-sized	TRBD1	TGTGCCAGCAGTAAACCGGGACAGAATAGAGTCTCTGGAAACACCATATATTTT	CASSKPGQNRVSGNTIYF
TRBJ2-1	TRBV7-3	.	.	TGTGCCAGCAGCTTGCTGCATGGCTCCTACAATGAGCAGTTCTTC	CASSLLHGSYNEQFF
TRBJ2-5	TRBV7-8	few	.	TGTGCCAGCAGATTAAACAGGGTAGAGACCCAGTACTTC	CASRLNRVETQYF
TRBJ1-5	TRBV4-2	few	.	TGTGCCAGCAGCCATACAGGGCAGCCCCAGCATTTT	CASSHTGQPQHF
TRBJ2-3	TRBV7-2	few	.	TGTGCCAGCAGCTTAGGGGGGGTTCAGGATACGCAGTATTTT	CASSLGGVQDTQYF
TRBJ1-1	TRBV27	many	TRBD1	TGTGCCAGCAGTGGACAGGGGTTAAACACTGAAGCTTTCTTT	CASSGQGLNTEAFF
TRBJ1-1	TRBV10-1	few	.	TGCGCCAGCAGTGAGAGCCCGACAGGCACTGAAGCTTTCTTT	CASSESPTGTEAFF
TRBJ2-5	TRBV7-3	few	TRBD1	TGTGCCAGCAGCTTAAATGGACAGGGGGAGACCCAGTACTTC	CASSLNGQGETQYF
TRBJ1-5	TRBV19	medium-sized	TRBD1	TGTGCCAGTAGTACGGGAAGGGGGCCTAGCAATCAGCCCCAGCATTTT	CASSTGRGPSNQPQHF
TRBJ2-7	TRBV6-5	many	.	TGTGCCAGCAGTTACGGCGGAAGTTTTTACGAGCAGTACTTC	CASSYGGSFYEQYF
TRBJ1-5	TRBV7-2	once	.	TGTGCCAGAAGCTTAGCGGGGGGTGATCAGCCCCAGCATTTT	CARSLAGGDQPQHF
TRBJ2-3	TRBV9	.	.	TGTGCCAGCAGCGTACTCTCGGGAGGCACAGATACGCAGTATTTT	CASSVLSGGTDTQYF
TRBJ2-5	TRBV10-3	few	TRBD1	TGTGCCATCAGCCTGTCTACAGGGGGCCGGGGAGAGACCCAGTACTTC	CAISLSTGGRGETQYF
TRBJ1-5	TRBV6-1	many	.	TGTGCCAGCAGTGAAGCCGGGGCCCGCCCGCCCCAGCATTTT	CASSEAGARPPQHF
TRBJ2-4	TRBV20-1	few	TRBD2	TGCAGTGCCAAGGGGACTAGCGGAAAAGCCAAAAACATTCAGTACTTC	CSAKGTSGKAKNIQYF
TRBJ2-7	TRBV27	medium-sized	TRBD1	TGTGCCAGCAGTTTTGACAGGGCCTCCTACGAGCAGTACTTC	CASSFDRASYEQYF
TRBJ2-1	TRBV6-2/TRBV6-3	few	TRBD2	TGTGCCAGCAAGCCGGGACTAGCGCCTAAAGTAGAGCAGTTCTTC	CASKPGLAPKVEQFF
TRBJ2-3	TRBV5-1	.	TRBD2	TGCGCCAGCAGCTTGGGGACTAGCGACGCTGATACGCAGTATTTT	CASSLGTSDADTQYF
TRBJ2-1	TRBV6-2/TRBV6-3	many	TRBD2	TGTGCCACCAGAACGGGACTAGCGAACAATGAGCAGTTCTTC	CATRTGLANNEQFF
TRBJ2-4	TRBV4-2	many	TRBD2	TGTGCCAGCAGCCAAACTAGCGGGGACGACATTCAGTACTTC	CASSQTSGDDIQYF
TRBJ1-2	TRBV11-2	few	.	TGTGCCAGCAGCTCAAGTCTGGGAACTAACTATGGCTACACCTTC	CASSSSLGTNYGYTF
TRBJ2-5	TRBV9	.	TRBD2	TGTGCCAGCAGCCCCCGAGGGAGGGAAGAGACCCAGTACTTC	CASSPRGREETQYF
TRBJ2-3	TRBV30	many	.	TGTGCCTGGGGTAAGGGGCCCTTCACAGATACGCAGTATTTT	CAWGKGPFTDTQYF
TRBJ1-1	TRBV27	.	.	TGTGCCAGCACTCCCAATAACGTCGCGGGCACTGAAGCTTTCTTT	CASTPNNVAGTEAFF
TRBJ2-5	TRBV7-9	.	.	TGTGCCAGCAGCTTATCCGTAAACCAAGAGACCCAGTACTTC	CASSLSVNQETQYF
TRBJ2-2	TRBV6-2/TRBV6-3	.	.	TGTGCCAACAGTTACTCGATTGTGAGGGTTCAAACCGGGGAGCTGTTTTTT	CANSYSIVRVQTGELFF
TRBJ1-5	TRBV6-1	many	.	TGTGCCAGCAGTGAAGGAAATGCTGGTCAGCCCCAGCATTTT	CASSEGNAGQPQHF
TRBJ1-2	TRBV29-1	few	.	TGCAGCGCCTTAGGACAGAGCTTGGGCTACACCTTC	CSALGQSLGYTF
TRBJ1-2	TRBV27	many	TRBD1	TGTGCCAGCAGTAGGACAGGGGGCGAAGCTAACTATGGCTACACCTTC	CASSRTGGEANYGYTF